These T cell receptor beta chains were read from a single sample in a study of blood T cell repertoires in COVID-19. Produced via immunoSEQ multiplex PCR; TCRdb's table is partial and in-frame only. The sample lists 85,000 to 130,000 clones, 91% seen once, with around 6% in the top ten. Sequences were obtained from peripheral blood. All receptors derive from a human donor in a cohort sampled during active COVID-19. Each CDR3 is given with its conserved first and last residue. A D gene is named only where the DNA matches it firmly.

cdr3_aa v_call d_call cdr3_length j_call
CASSGWRDSSGNTIYF TRBV3-1/TRBV3-2 TRBD1 16 TRBJ1-3
CASAPEVNTGELFF TRBV5-1 . 14 TRBJ2-2
CASSIGRQTNTEAFF TRBV19 . 15 TRBJ1-1
CASSLGGGLAGGNEQFF TRBV11-3 TRBD2 17 TRBJ2-1
CASNGQDSYEQYF TRBV13 TRBD1 13 TRBJ2-7
CASSAGTASPETQYF TRBV9 TRBD1 15 TRBJ2-5
CASSAPGLDRNEQFF TRBV2 TRBD2 15 TRBJ2-1
CASNPGGQGGSWQYF TRBV28 TRBD1 15 TRBJ2-7
CASSFASGRAGYF TRBV11-2 TRBD2 13 TRBJ2-4
CASSVFGTSGSDEQFF TRBV9 TRBD2 16 TRBJ2-1
CASSLWQNTGELFF TRBV5-5 . 14 TRBJ2-2
CASSLLVGNRGTEAFF TRBV7-8 TRBD1 16 TRBJ1-1
CATSELAASTDTQYF TRBV15 TRBD2 15 TRBJ2-3
CASVSGTGGDTQYF TRBV6-5 TRBD1 14 TRBJ2-3
CATSDLSGKETQYF TRBV24-1 TRBD2 14 TRBJ2-5
CASSSPGGENTGELFF TRBV28 TRBD1 16 TRBJ2-2
CASSPGTSGSYEQYF TRBV7-9 TRBD2 15 TRBJ2-7
CASSRQGSSYNEQFF TRBV5-1 TRBD1 15 TRBJ2-1
CASQSRGNTEAFF TRBV25-1 . 13 TRBJ1-1
CASGREGGEGPTGELFF TRBV12-5 . 17 TRBJ2-2
CASSLTSGRNEQFF TRBV5-1 TRBD2 14 TRBJ2-1
CASRPDRGFSYEQYF TRBV27 . 15 TRBJ2-7
CASSYPRQGHTEAFF TRBV6-9 TRBD1 15 TRBJ1-1
CASSQTGGQETQYF TRBV4-1 TRBD1 14 TRBJ2-5
CASSISGNWNQPQHF TRBV19 . 15 TRBJ1-5
CASSQSRGNNYGYTF TRBV4-3 . 15 TRBJ1-2
CASSQDWTGNMNTEAFF TRBV14 . 17 TRBJ1-1
CASSMNCEVLDFFSEQYF TRBV11-2 . 18 TRBJ2-7
CARSFCPAGLEETQYF TRBV5-3 TRBD2 16 TRBJ2-5
CATQRGHEQFF TRBV7-2 TRBD1 11 TRBJ2-1
CASSIEGGQVQPQHF TRBV19 TRBD1 15 TRBJ1-5
CASSIGTGGSIVKNIQYF TRBV19 TRBD1 18 TRBJ2-4
CSATGYNEQFF TRBV20-1 . 11 TRBJ2-1
CASSQGTGLARGETQYF TRBV4-1 TRBD2 17 TRBJ2-5
CASSSAGTWNTGELFF TRBV7-9 . 16 TRBJ2-2
CASSTPRASSGRANEQFF TRBV7-9 TRBD2 18 TRBJ2-1
CASSLSGTARSNEQFF TRBV3-1/TRBV3-2 TRBD1 16 TRBJ2-1
CASGRDRRANEQFF TRBV7-2 TRBD1 14 TRBJ2-1
CASSQVRGQGTGELFF TRBV14 TRBD1 16 TRBJ2-2
CASSLASLPNNEQFF TRBV7-2 . 15 TRBJ2-1
CASSFHLSFTYEQYF TRBV19 . 15 TRBJ2-7
CAWSGRKDRKEKLFF TRBV30 TRBD1 15 TRBJ1-4
CATSDLPSGGNFRDTQYF TRBV24-1 TRBD2 18 TRBJ2-3
CASSRPAPSNEQFF TRBV7-2 . 14 TRBJ2-1
CASSQGTGGWRTEAFF TRBV3-1/TRBV3-2 TRBD1 16 TRBJ1-1